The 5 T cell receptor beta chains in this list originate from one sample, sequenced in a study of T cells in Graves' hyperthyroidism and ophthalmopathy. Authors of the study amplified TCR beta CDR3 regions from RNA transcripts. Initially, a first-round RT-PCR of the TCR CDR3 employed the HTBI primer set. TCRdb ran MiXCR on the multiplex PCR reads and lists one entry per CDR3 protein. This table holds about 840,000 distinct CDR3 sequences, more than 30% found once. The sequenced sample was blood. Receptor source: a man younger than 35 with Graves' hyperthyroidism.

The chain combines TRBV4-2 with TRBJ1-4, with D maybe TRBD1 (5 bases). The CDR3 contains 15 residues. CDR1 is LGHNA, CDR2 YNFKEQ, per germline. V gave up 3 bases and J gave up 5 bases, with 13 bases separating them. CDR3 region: CASSHPGRVNEKLFF. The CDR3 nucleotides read TGTGCCAGCAGCCACCCGGGACGGGTAAATGAAAAACTGTTTTTT.

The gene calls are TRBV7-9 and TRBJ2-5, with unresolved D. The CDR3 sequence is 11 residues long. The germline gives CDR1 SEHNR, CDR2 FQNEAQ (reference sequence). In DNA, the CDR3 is TGTGCTACGACACTCCAAGAGACCCAGTACTTC. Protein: CATTLQETQYF.

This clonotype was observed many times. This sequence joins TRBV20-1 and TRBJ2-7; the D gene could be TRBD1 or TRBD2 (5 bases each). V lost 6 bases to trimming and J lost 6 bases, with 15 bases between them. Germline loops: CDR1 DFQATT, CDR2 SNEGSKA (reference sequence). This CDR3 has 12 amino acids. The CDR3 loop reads CSARAREREQYF. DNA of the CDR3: TGCAGTGCCCGTGCCAGGGAGCGCGAGCAGTACTTC.

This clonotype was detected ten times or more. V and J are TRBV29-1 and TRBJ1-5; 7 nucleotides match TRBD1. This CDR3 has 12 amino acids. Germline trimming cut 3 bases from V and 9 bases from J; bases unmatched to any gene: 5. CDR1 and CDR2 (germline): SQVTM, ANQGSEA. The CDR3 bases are TGCAGCGTTGATACAGGGGAAGGGCCCCAGCATTTT. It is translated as CSVDTGEGPQHF.

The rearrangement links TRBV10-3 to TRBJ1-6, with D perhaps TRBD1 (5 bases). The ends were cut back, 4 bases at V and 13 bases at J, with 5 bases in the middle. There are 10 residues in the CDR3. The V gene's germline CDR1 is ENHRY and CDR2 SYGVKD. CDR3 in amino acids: CAISGGPLHF. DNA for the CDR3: TGTGCCATCAGTGGGGGCCCCCTCCACTTT.